These 26 T cell receptor beta chains were all obtained from the same sample, sequenced in a study of radiotherapy plus CTLA-4 blockade in lung cancer. The table came from immunoSEQ multiplex PCR; TCRdb's copy has only in-frame clones and leaves some out. This sample carries tens of thousands of clones, roughly 83% of them seen once, and the ten largest clones take around 17%. This material consisted of peripheral blood, taken from a patient treated with radiotherapy plus ipilimumab. The source of these receptors is a human donor with non-small cell lung cancer that progressed on radiotherapy plus ipilimumab.

V usage is TRBV7-8 and J usage is TRBJ1-1, with 12 bases aligning to TRBD1. The length of the CDR3 is 15 residues. The V gene's germline CDR1 is SGHVS and CDR2 FQNEAQ. V lost 0 bases to trimming and J lost 4 bases; unmatched junction nucleotides: 0. CDR3 coding DNA: TGTGCCAGCAGCTTAGCGGGACAGGGGGCCACTGAAGCTTTCTTT. It yields the protein CASSLAGQGATEAFF.

V gene TRBV29-1 combines with J gene TRBJ2-5; 10 bases map to TRBD2. CDR1 and CDR2 (germline): SQVTM, ANQGSEA. V lost 6 bases to trimming and J lost 0 bases; unmatched junction nucleotides: 7. The CDR3 is 15 residues long. The CDR3 region has the DNA TGCAGCGTGACTCCACTAGCGGGGTACCAAGAGACCCAGTACTTC. Its translation: CSVTPLAGYQETQYF.

The CDR3 coding sequence is TGTGCCAGTAGTACAGGGGAAAGCAATCAGCCCCAGCATTTT. Amino acids: CASSTGESNQPQHF. V gene TRBV19 combines with J gene TRBJ1-5; a possible D gene is TRBD1 (6 bases). Germline CDR1 LNHDA, CDR2 SQIVND (reference sequence). V was trimmed by 4 bases and J by 1 base, leaving 8 bases between them. The CDR3 has 14 residues.

This chain joins TRBV9 and TRBJ1-4; D is undetermined. This CDR3 is built from 14 residues. V lost 2 bases to trimming and J lost 6 bases, with 11 bases between them. The germline CDR1 and CDR2 sequences are SGDLS and YYNGEE. The CDR3 loop reads CASSVGVQYEKLFF. The CDR3 bases are TGTGCCAGCAGCGTCGGGGTACAGTATGAAAAACTGTTTTTT.

The J gene is TRBJ1-1, the V gene TRBV9, with D perhaps TRBD1 (5 bases). Trimming removed 0 bases at V and 1 base at J, with 7 bases between. Germline CDR1 SGDLS, CDR2 YYNGEE. The CDR3 spans 14 residues. CDR3 loop: CASSVAGQNTEAFF. The DNA for the CDR3 is TGTGCCAGCAGCGTAGCAGGACAGAACACTGAAGCTTTCTTT.

The V and J genes are TRBV4-3 and TRBJ1-4; the D is unclear. The CDR3 totals 12 residues. Germline V gives CDR1 LGHNA, CDR2 YSLEER. V gave up 0 bases and J gave up 4 bases, with 0 bases separating them. As DNA, the CDR3 is TGCGCCAGCAGCCAAGATAATGAAAAACTGTTTTTT. This translates into CASSQDNEKLFF.

V and J are TRBV28 and TRBJ2-7, with 7 bases fitting TRBD1. The V and J ends lost 4 bases and 7 bases, in that order; junction bases with no gene match: 22. Germline lookup yields CDR1 MDHEN and CDR2 SYDVKM. The CDR3 length is 18 residues. The CDR3 loop is CASSSSRFTGATTGEQYF. CDR3 nucleotide sequence: TGTGCCAGCAGTTCCTCACGTTTTACAGGGGCTACTACGGGGGAGCAGTACTTC.

This clone was counted a single time. The CDR3 nucleotides are TGCAGCGGGGCCCGCCAGGCCACTGAAGCTTTCTTT. Protein product: CSGARQATEAFF. This chain links TRBV29-1 with TRBJ1-1; D is uncertain. Germline CDR1 reads SQVTM; CDR2 reads ANQGSEA. Trimming shortened V by 7 bases and J by 4 bases, and 13 bases separated the two germline ends. The length of the CDR3 is 12 residues.

This CDR3 reads CASSSGAPNTGELFF. The CDR3 DNA reads as TGTGCCAGCAGTTCTGGTGCTCCGAACACCGGGGAGCTGTTTTTT. The chain recombines TRBV5-6 with TRBJ2-2; D uncertain. V lost 5 bases and J lost 0, with 11 bases in between. CDR3 length: 15 amino acids. Germline lookup yields CDR1 SGHDT and CDR2 YYEEEE. The whole variable domain, remainder taken from reference TRBV5-6 and TRBJ2-2, is DAGVTQSPTHLIKTRGQQVTLRCSPKSGHDTVSWYQQALGQGPQFIFQYYEEEERQRGNFPDRFSGHQFPNYSSELNVNALLLGDSALYLCASSSGAPNTGELFFGEGSRLTVL.

The chain uses TRBV2 and TRBJ2-2, with 10 bases fitting TRBD1. Germline CDR1 and CDR2: SNHLY and FYNNEI. This CDR3 has 17 amino acids. V was pared by 8 bases and J by 6 bases, with 15 bases of the junction left unmatched. The CDR3 coding sequence is TGTGCCAGCCACCCTGCCGGGACAGGGGTTTTTCCCGGGGAGCTGTTTTTT. Translated, it gives CASHPAGTGVFPGELFF.

This clone was detected once. V and J are TRBV19 and TRBJ2-2; 8 positions agree with TRBD2. CDR1 is LNHDA and CDR2 is SQIVND in the germline V gene (reference sequence). Losses at the gene ends were 2 bases for V and 1 base for J; bases not matched to a gene: 6. The CDR3 totals 17 residues. CDR3 region: CASSILGGGRNTGELFF. The CDR3 region has the DNA TGTGCCAGTAGTATACTGGGCGGGGGGCGGAACACCGGGGAGCTGTTTTTT.

The CDR3 loop is CASSLESSASYEQYF. DNA for the CDR3: TGTGCCAGCAGCTTAGAATCCAGTGCGTCCTACGAGCAGTACTTC. This rearrangement joins TRBV7-9 to TRBJ2-7; D is ambiguous. This CDR3 region has 15 residues. Looked up from germline, CDR1 is SEHNR and CDR2 is FQNEAQ (reference sequence). V was pared by 1 base and J by 1 base, with 11 bases between.

The rearrangement joins TRBV9 to TRBJ2-3; a weak D match, TRBD2 (6 bases). The CDR3 is made up of 15 amino acids. Germline V CDR1 and CDR2: SGDLS, YYNGEE. Between the trimmed V and J ends, which lost 6 bases and 3 bases, there was a span of 17 bases. CDR3 sequence (DNA): TGTGCCAGCACCGCGGAGGGGTTGGGGACAGATACGCAGTATTTT. The encoded protein is CASTAEGLGTDTQYF.

This clone was found a few times. The gene calls are TRBV7-2 and TRBJ1-6; no clear D gene. Germline values: CDR1 SGHTA, CDR2 FQGNSA. Trimming stripped 5 bases from V and 9 bases from J, with 11 bases between. There are 13 residues in the CDR3. The CDR3, as DNA: TGTGCCAGCAGCCCTCCTTGGGGTTCACCCCTCCACTTT. This translates into CASSPPWGSPLHF. Complete variable domain (other parts from reference TRBV7-2 and TRBJ1-6): GAGVSQSPSNKVTEKGKDVELRCDPISGHTALYWYRQSLGQGLEFLIYFQGNSAPDKSGLPSDRFSAERTGGSVSTLTIQRTQQEDSAVYLCASSPPWGSPLHFGNGTRLTVT.

The chain combines TRBV7-9 with TRBJ1-1, with a tentative D call TRBD1 (5 bases). The CDR3 has 14 residues. Germline V gene sequence: CDR1 SEHNR, CDR2 FQNEAQ (reference sequence). V was pared by 6 bases and J by 7 bases, with 18 bases between. The chain's CDR3 is CASSRGTEAVEAFF. CDR3 DNA sequence: TGTGCCAGCAGTCGTGGGACCGAAGCCGTTGAAGCTTTCTTT.

This rearrangement joins TRBV2 to TRBJ1-1; possibly TRBD1 for D (6 bases). CDR1 is SNHLY and CDR2 is FYNNEI in the germline V gene. Trimming pared 7 bases from V and 11 bases from J, leaving 17 bases between. CDR3 length equals 12 residues. CDR3: CASTQDSGEAFF. The CDR3 DNA reads as TGTGCCAGCACCCAGGACAGCGGTGAGGCTTTCTTT.

The chain combines TRBV7-8 with TRBJ2-5; possibly TRBD1 for D (5 bases). Germline-derived CDR1 and CDR2 are SGHVS and FQNEAQ. CDR3 length: 13 amino acids. Trimming stripped 4 bases from V and 5 bases from J, with 11 bases between. In DNA form, the CDR3 reads TGTGCCAGCAGCTCGGCACAGGCGGAGACCCAGTACTTC. This translates into CASSSAQAETQYF.

The chain links TRBV19 to TRBJ2-1, with 10 bases matching TRBD2. V was clipped by 6 bases and J by 6 bases; unmatched bases: 8. Germline loops: CDR1 LNHDA, CDR2 SQIVND (reference sequence). The CDR3 runs to 15 residues. DNA of the CDR3: TGTGCCAGTAGCCACACTAGCGGGAAATCCAATGAGCAGTTCTTC. Translating it yields CASSHTSGKSNEQFF.

The rearrangement uses TRBV9 and TRBJ2-7; D may be TRBD2 (6 bases). This CDR3 region has 13 residues. V was pared by 3 bases and J by 4 bases, with 11 bases between. Germline V gene lookup returns CDR1 SGDLS and CDR2 YYNGEE. CDR3 residues: CASSAGTGYEQYF. Here the CDR3 DNA reads TGTGCCAGCAGCGCCGGGACTGGATACGAGCAGTACTTC. The whole variable domain, filled in from reference TRBV9 and TRBJ2-7, reads DSGVTQTPKHLITATGQRVTLRCSPRSGDLSVYWYQQSLDQGLQFLIQYYNGEERAKGNILERFSAQQFPDLHSELNLSSLELGDSALYFCASSAGTGYEQYFGPGTRLTVT.

CDR3 loop: CASRIPPGSPIRTRNSNQPQHF. In nucleotides, the CDR3 is TGTGCCAGCAGAATCCCACCAGGGTCCCCTATTCGAACAAGAAATAGCAATCAGCCCCAGCATTTT. This rearrangement joins TRBV21-1 to TRBJ1-5; TRBD1, the D gene given by the table, was not confirmed from the DNA. TRBV21-1 is a recognized pseudogene. This CDR3 is 22 amino acids long.

V and J are TRBV30 and TRBJ1-1, with a weak D call TRBD1 (5 bases). The CDR3 runs 15 residues. Germline CDR1 reads GTSNPN; CDR2 reads SVGIG (reference sequence). Trimming stripped 1 base from V and 0 bases from J, with 12 bases between. The CDR3 sequence: CAWSALREVNTEAFF. In nucleotides, the CDR3 is TGTGCCTGGAGTGCCCTCAGGGAAGTGAACACTGAAGCTTTCTTT. Combining the CDR3 with reference TRBV30 and TRBJ1-1 gives the whole variable domain SQTIHQWPATLVQPVGSPLSLECTVEGTSNPNLYWYRQAAGRGLQLLFYSVGIGQISSEVPQNLSASRPQDRQFILSSKKLLLSDSGFYLCAWSALREVNTEAFFGQGTRLTVV.

The chain is built from TRBV5-1 and TRBJ2-1; no clear D. The ends were cut back, 1 base at V and 0 bases at J, with 8 bases in the middle. CDR3 length equals 15 residues. CDR1 is SGHRS and CDR2 is YFSETQ in the germline V gene. As DNA, the CDR3 is TGCGCCAGCAGCTTGACGGCCGGCTCCTACAATGAGCAGTTCTTC. Translated, it gives CASSLTAGSYNEQFF.

The gene calls are TRBV10-2 and TRBJ2-2; tentative D call: TRBD1 (6 bases). Trimming pared 6 bases from V and 3 bases from J, leaving 11 bases between. The germline CDR1 and CDR2 sequences are WSHSY and SAAADI. CDR3 length: 14 residues. The CDR3 is CASSADRYTGELFF. DNA for the CDR3: TGCGCCAGCAGCGCTGACAGGTACACCGGGGAGCTGTTTTTT.

The chain is built from TRBV28 and TRBJ1-3, with D uncertain. Germline-derived CDR1 and CDR2 are MDHEN and SYDVKM. Deletions cut 4 bases from V and 0 bases from J, with 10 bases between. The CDR3 is 15 residues long. The CDR3 DNA is TGTGCCAGCAGTTCGACCTGGCTCTCTGGAAACACCATATATTTT. It specifies CASSSTWLSGNTIYF. Combining the CDR3 with reference TRBV28 and TRBJ1-3 gives the whole variable domain DVKVTQSSRYLVKRTGEKVFLECVQDMDHENMFWYRQDPGLGLRLIYFSYDVKMKEKGDIPEGYSVSREKKERFSLILESASTNQTSMYLCASSSTWLSGNTIYFGEGSWLTVV.

J is TRBJ2-5 and V is TRBV28, with D perhaps matching TRBD1 (6 bases). This CDR3 is built from 13 residues. Germline V lookup: CDR1 MDHEN, CDR2 SYDVKM. Trimming shortened V by 6 bases and J by 3 bases, and 11 bases separated the two germline ends. The CDR3 loop is CASRSTGEETQYF. The CDR3 DNA follows: TGTGCCAGCAGATCGACAGGAGAAGAGACCCAGTACTTC.

The chain joins TRBV28 to TRBJ1-2, with 8 bases identical to TRBD1. The germline gives CDR1 MDHEN, CDR2 SYDVKM. This CDR3 region has 15 residues. The J segment lost 4 bases and the V segment lost 6 bases, leaving 10 bases of the junction unmatched. The CDR3 is CASRPRDRNFYGYTF. In DNA, the CDR3 is TGTGCCAGCAGACCCCGGGACAGGAACTTCTATGGCTACACCTTC.